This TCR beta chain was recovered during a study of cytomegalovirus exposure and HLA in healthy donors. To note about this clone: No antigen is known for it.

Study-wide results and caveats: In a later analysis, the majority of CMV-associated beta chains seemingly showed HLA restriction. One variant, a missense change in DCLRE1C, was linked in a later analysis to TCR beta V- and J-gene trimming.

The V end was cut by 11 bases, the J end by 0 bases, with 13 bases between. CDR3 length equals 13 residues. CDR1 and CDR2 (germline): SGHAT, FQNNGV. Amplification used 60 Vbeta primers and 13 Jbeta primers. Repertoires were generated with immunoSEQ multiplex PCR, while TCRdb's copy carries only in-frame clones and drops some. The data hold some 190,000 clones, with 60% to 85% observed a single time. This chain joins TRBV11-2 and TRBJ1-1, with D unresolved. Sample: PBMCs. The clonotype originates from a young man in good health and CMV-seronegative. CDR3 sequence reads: CACTGGLNTEAFF. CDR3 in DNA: TGTGCCTGCACGGGCGGGCTGAACACTGAAGCTTTCTTT.